The 3 T cell receptor delta chains below all came from one sample that was sequenced in a study of gamma-delta chains in newborns, infants, children. TCRdb re-called clones from the reads via CATT. The table shows around 5,000 delta-chain clones, with approximately 0.4% occurring only once. Material for sequencing was blood. The receptors shown here come from a child who was a newborn, infant or young child, either healthy, febrile or measles-vaccinated (not recorded which).

This clone was observed a few times. Given a far larger clone just one base away, this is likely a sequencing read error. This same CDR3 is encoded by further DNA sequences in the sample. The chain carries TRDV2 and TRDJ3; 8 nucleotides align to TRDD3. Germline V gene lookup returns CDR1 GEAIGNYY and CDR2 EKD. The CDR3 covers 20 residues. CDR3 amino acids: CACDSLPLGGSSWDTRQMFF. In nucleotides, the CDR3 is TGCGCCTGTGACTCGTTGCCACTGGGGGGTAGCTCCTGGGACACCCGACAGATGTTTTTC.

This clone is termed medium-sized. The chain couples TRDV3 to TRDJ1, with 10 bases that match TRDD3. The trim removed 2 bases at V and 2 bases at J, leaving 2 bases unmatched. This CDR3 comprises 13 residues. Germline CDR1 and CDR2: TVYSNPD and GDNSRS (reference sequence). The CDR3 loop is CAFGGYETDKLIF. In DNA form, the CDR3 reads TGTGCCTTTGGGGGATACGAGACCGATAAACTCATCTTT.

By share, this clone counts as medium-sized. The sample contains more than one DNA sequence encoding this CDR3. The chain carries TRDV2 and TRDJ3; 8 bases match TRDD3. The CDR3 consists of 18 residues. V shed 1 base and J 1 base; nucleotides not matched to a gene: 5. Germline CDR1 reads GEAIGNYY; CDR2 reads EKD. The CDR3 DNA is TGTGCCTGTGACACTGGGGGATGGCAATCCTGGGACACCCGACAGATGTTTTTC. This codes for CACDTGGWQSWDTRQMFF.